A single sample is the source of the 30 T cell receptor beta chains below, sequenced in a study of cytomegalovirus exposure and HLA in healthy donors. TCRdb's table, derived via immunoSEQ multiplex PCR, lists solely in-frame clones and lacks some. The sample has 110,000 to 150,000 clones, approximately 87% seen once; the top ten hold less than 3.5%. Material: PBMCs. The receptors originated from a man aged 18 to 30 in good health and CMV-seronegative.

Only a few counts were recorded for this clone. This rearrangement joins TRBV18 to TRBJ1-2; 10 bases fit TRBD1. V lost 6 bases to trimming and J lost 7 bases; unmatched junction nucleotides: 5. The CDR3 has 13 residues. The V gene's germline CDR1 is KGHSH and CDR2 LQKENI. The CDR3 DNA is TGTGCCAGCTCGCGGACAGGGGGTTTTGGCTACACCTTC. Translating it yields CASSRTGGFGYTF.

The chain links TRBV10-3 to TRBJ1-1; 7 bases fit TRBD1. V was clipped by 6 bases and J by 4 bases; unmatched bases: 2. The CDR3 is 12 residues long. Per the germline V gene, CDR1 is ENHRY and CDR2 is SYGVKD. CDR3 sequence: CAISGQVTEAFF. The CDR3 DNA reads as TGTGCCATCAGCGGACAGGTCACTGAAGCTTTCTTT.

As DNA, the CDR3 is TGTGCCAGCAGTCCTGGGACTTCCCAAGTCCCGGATACGCAGTATTTT. Translation gives CASSPGTSQVPDTQYF. The chain uses TRBV11-2 and TRBJ2-3, with D perhaps matching TRBD2 (6 bases). CDR3 length: 16 amino acids. Germline values: CDR1 SGHAT, CDR2 FQNNGV. V gave up 6 bases and J gave up 6 bases, with 22 bases separating them.

This clone was seen a handful of times. J is TRBJ2-7 and V is TRBV6-6, with 7 bases matching TRBD1. V lost 6 bases, J lost 3 bases, and 2 bases stayed unmatched. The CDR3 has 12 residues. Germline CDR1 reads MNHNY; CDR2 reads SVGAGI (reference sequence). Here the CDR3 DNA reads TGTGCCAGCAGGCGACAGGGCTACGAGCAGTACTTC. This gives the protein CASRRQGYEQYF.

This clone was detected a few times. The chain uses TRBV5-1 and TRBJ2-7; TRBD1 agrees at 8 bases. Trimming cost V 0 bases and J 2 bases; bases outside gene matches: 4. CDR3 length: 15 amino acids. Germline-derived CDR1 and CDR2 are SGHRS and YFSETQ. In DNA form, the CDR3 reads TGCGCCAGCAGCTTGGGGGGACAGGTTACCTACGAGCAGTACTTC. Residues: CASSLGGQVTYEQYF.

The V gene is TRBV10-3, the J gene TRBJ2-1; TRBD2 agrees at 14 bases. Germline V gene data show CDR1 as ENHRY and CDR2 as SYGVKD. V was clipped by 2 bases and J by 7 bases; unmatched bases: 7. The CDR3 extends over 17 amino acids. The CDR3 here is CAISERGLAGGMNEQFF. Written as DNA, the CDR3 is TGTGCCATCAGTGAGAGAGGACTAGCGGGAGGAATGAATGAGCAGTTCTTC.

The CDR3 here is CSARGPTHQFF. The CDR3 coding sequence is TGCAGTGCTAGAGGTCCTACCCACCAGTTCTTC. The chain combines TRBV20-1 with TRBJ2-1; no reliable D call. The length of the CDR3 is 11 residues. Trimming shortened V by 1 base and J by 13 bases, and 11 bases separated the two germline ends. Germline values: CDR1 DFQATT, CDR2 SNEGSKA (reference sequence).

The rearrangement links TRBV19 to TRBJ2-5, with D maybe TRBD2 (6 bases). The CDR3 totals 13 residues. CDR1 and CDR2 (germline): LNHDA, SQIVND (reference sequence). V gave up 9 bases and J gave up 3 bases, with 14 bases separating them. The CDR3 reads CASGYGGKETQYF. DNA for the CDR3: TGTGCCAGCGGCTACGGGGGAAAAGAGACCCAGTACTTC. Full variable domain (rest looked up from reference TRBV19 and TRBJ2-5): DGGITQSPKYLFRKEGQNVTLSCEQNLNHDAMYWYRQDPGQGLRLIYYSQIVNDFQKGDIAEGYSVSREKKESFPLTVTSAQKNPTAFYLCASGYGGKETQYFGPGTRLLVL.

The chain is built from TRBV6-5 and TRBJ2-7; D uncertain. This CDR3 contains 13 residues. Per the germline V gene, CDR1 is MNHEY and CDR2 is SVGAGI. Trimming shortened V by 2 bases and J by 2 bases, and 7 bases separated the two germline ends. The CDR3 sequence is CASSYGATYEQYF. The CDR3 DNA is TGTGCCAGCAGTTACGGAGCGACCTACGAGCAGTACTTC.

The rearrangement links TRBV6-1 to TRBJ1-1, with 11 bases aligning to TRBD1. V gave up 6 bases and J gave up 5 bases; unmatched junction bases: 5. The CDR3 is 14 residues long. CDR1 is MNHNS, CDR2 SASEGT, per germline. The CDR3 spells CASRAGTGGTEAFF. In DNA form, the CDR3 reads TGTGCCAGCAGAGCCGGGACAGGGGGGACTGAAGCTTTCTTT.

Turning to this clone: The sample contains more than one DNA sequence encoding this CDR3. The rearrangement links TRBV19 to TRBJ1-6; 7 nucleotides align to TRBD1. Germline-derived CDR1 and CDR2 are LNHDA and SQIVND (reference sequence). The CDR3 loop spans 14 amino acids. V shed 2 bases, J shed 7 bases, and the junction held 2 bases outside the gene matches. CDR3 in amino acids: CASSISGGNSPLHF. CDR3 DNA sequence: TGTGCCAGTAGTATATCAGGGGGAAATTCACCCCTCCACTTT.

V and J are TRBV18 and TRBJ1-5; TRBD1 agrees at 7 bases. In germline, CDR1 is KGHSH, CDR2 LQKENI. The ends lost 6 bases at V and 0 bases at J; junction bases unmatched: 14. CDR3 length: 18 amino acids. The CDR3: CASSQNRGAQDSNQPQHF. CDR3 bases: TGTGCCAGCTCCCAGAACAGGGGCGCGCAGGATAGCAATCAGCCCCAGCATTTT.

The V gene is TRBV6-1, the J gene TRBJ2-7; tentatively, D is TRBD2 (7 bases). The V and J ends lost 3 bases and 6 bases respectively, with 24 bases between them. The CDR3 totals 17 residues. The germline V gene encodes CDR1 MNHNS and CDR2 SASEGT. CDR3 sequence reads: CASSDPSRTSGGFEQYF. The DNA for the CDR3 is TGTGCCAGCAGTGACCCCTCCCGCACCTCGGGGGGCTTCGAGCAGTACTTC.

The rearrangement uses TRBV7-6 and TRBJ2-6; no clear D. The germline CDR1 and CDR2 sequences are SGHVS and FNYEAQ. V dropped 2 bases and J dropped 0 bases, with 8 bases sitting between them. CDR3 length: 16 amino acids. The CDR3 nucleotides read TGTGCCAGCAGCTTACCTGCGGTCTCTGGGGCCAACGTCCTGACTTTC. Translated: CASSLPAVSGANVLTF.

This chain uses TRBV13 with TRBJ2-7; 11 bases are shared with TRBD1. CDR1 and CDR2 from the germline V gene are PRHDT and FYEKMQ (reference sequence). The CDR3 totals 19 residues. Trimming removed 0 bases from V and 1 base from J; junction bases left unmatched: 11. The CDR3 nucleotides are TGTGCCAGCAGCTTAGGAAGGATATTTGGGACAGGGGGTTCCTACGAGCAGTACTTC. This encodes CASSLGRIFGTGGSYEQYF.

The CDR3 DNA follows: TGTGCCAGCAGCCCGGGGGGCAGGACTAATGAAAAACTGTTTTTT. This gives the protein CASSPGGRTNEKLFF. J is TRBJ1-4 and V is TRBV11-2; the D gene is possibly TRBD1 (6 bases). CDR1 is SGHAT, CDR2 FQNNGV, per germline. The CDR3 consists of 15 residues. V lost 5 bases and J 2 bases, leaving 12 bases between the germline ends.

CDR3 DNA sequence: TGTGCCAGCAGTGAATGGGGCCACCTCCCTCGCTCCTACAATGAGCAGTTCTTC. The encoded protein is CASSEWGHLPRSYNEQFF. J is TRBJ2-1 and V is TRBV25-1, with D possibly matching TRBD1 (5 bases). This CDR3 has 18 amino acids. The V gene lost 1 base and the J gene lost 0 bases, with 16 bases spanning the gap. CDR1 and CDR2 from the germline V gene are MGHDK and SYGVNS. The variable domain in full, with the rest retrieved from reference TRBV25-1 and TRBJ2-1, is EADIYQTPRYLVIGTGKKITLECSQTMGHDKMYWYQQDPGMELHLIHYSYGVNSTEKGDLSSESTVSRIRTEHFPLTLESARPSHTSQYLCASSEWGHLPRSYNEQFFGPGTRLTVL.

The gene calls are TRBV11-3 and TRBJ1-1; D remains ambiguous. Germline CDR1 SGHNT, CDR2 YENEEA. The CDR3 contains 9 residues. With 7 bases removed from V and 13 bases from J, the gap between germline ends came to 10 bases. The DNA of the CDR3 is TGTGCCAGCAAGATGGAGGATTTCTTT. This codes for CASKMEDFF. The complete variable domain, with remaining parts taken from reference TRBV11-3 and TRBJ1-1, reads EAGVVQSPRYKIIEKKQPVAFWCNPISGHNTLYWYLQNLGQGPELLIRYENEEAVDDSQLPKDRFSAERLKGVDSTLKIQPAELGDSAVYLCASKMEDFFGQGTRLTVV.

The V and J genes are TRBV6-5 and TRBJ1-2, with unresolved D. The CDR3 totals 11 residues. The germline V gene has CDR1 MNHEY and CDR2 SVGAGI. The V and J ends lost 5 bases and 7 bases respectively, with 8 bases between them. This CDR3 is CASSLSRGYTF. CDR3 nucleotides: TGTGCCAGCAGTCTGAGTCGTGGCTACACCTTC.

The CDR3 sequence: CASSSLLAGVQETQYF. The CDR3 nucleotides are TGTGCCAGCAGCTCCCTACTAGCTGGGGTACAAGAGACCCAGTACTTC. The genes are TRBV7-2 and TRBJ2-5, with D tentatively TRBD2 (6 bases). CDR3 size: 16 residues. V was shortened by 4 bases and J by 2 bases, with 17 bases between the two germline ends. The germline V gene has CDR1 SGHTA and CDR2 FQGNSA.

V and J are TRBV10-3 and TRBJ2-1; D not certain. V was clipped by 3 bases and J by 6 bases, with 9 bases between them. There are 13 residues in the CDR3. Germline values: CDR1 ENHRY, CDR2 SYGVKD. CDR3 DNA: TGTGCCATCAGTGATCAGGTTGCCAATGAGCAGTTCTTC. It yields the protein CAISDQVANEQFF.

V is TRBV13 and J is TRBJ2-3; D gene unclear. The CDR3 totals 14 residues. The V end lost 2 bases, the J end lost 4 bases, and 10 bases lay between the germline ends. Germline CDR1 is PRHDT and CDR2 is FYEKMQ (reference sequence). For the CDR3, the DNA is TGTGCCAGCAGCTTATTCTATAACCCAGATACGCAGTATTTT. Residues: CASSLFYNPDTQYF.

This rearrangement joins TRBV5-5 to TRBJ2-7; possibly TRBD2 for D (6 bases). Germline V gene sequence: CDR1 SGHKS, CDR2 YYEKEE (reference sequence). V lost 1 base to trimming and J lost 5 bases, with 10 bases between them. The CDR3 consists of 13 residues. CDR3 in amino acids: CASSLRRGDEQYF. The CDR3 coding sequence is TGTGCCAGCAGCTTGAGGAGGGGCGACGAGCAGTACTTC.

The V and J genes are TRBV7-6 and TRBJ2-2; D is possibly TRBD1 (5 bases). In germline, CDR1 is SGHVS, CDR2 FNYEAQ. V was shortened by 3 bases and J by 5 bases, with 13 bases between the two germline ends. The CDR3 totals 15 residues. Written as DNA, the CDR3 is TGTGCCAGCAGCTTTGGCCCGCAGGGAACCGGGGAGCTGTTTTTT. It yields the protein CASSFGPQGTGELFF. The complete variable domain, with remaining parts taken from reference TRBV7-6 and TRBJ2-2, reads GAGVSQSPRYKVTKRGQDVALRCDPISGHVSLYWYRQALGQGPEFLTYFNYEAQQDKSGLPNDRFSAERPEGSISTLTIQRTEQRDSAMYRCASSFGPQGTGELFFGEGSRLTVL.

The chain carries TRBV13 and TRBJ1-5; possibly TRBD1 for D (6 bases). Germline assignment: CDR1 PRHDT and CDR2 FYEKMQ (reference sequence). V shed 5 bases and J shed 6 bases, with 8 bases lying between them. The CDR3 totals 12 residues. CDR3 coding DNA: TGTGCCAGCAGCCGGGGGGCTCAGCCCCAGCATTTT. It translates to CASSRGAQPQHF. Based on the CDR3 plus reference TRBV13 and TRBJ1-5, the full variable domain is AAGVIQSPRHLIKEKRETATLKCYPIPRHDTVYWYQQGPGQDPQFLISFYEKMQSDKGSIPDRFSAQQFSDYHSELNMSSLELGDSALYFCASSRGAQPQHFGDGTRLSIL.

The chain links TRBV5-1 to TRBJ2-3, with D maybe TRBD1 (5 bases). V was shortened by 1 base and J by 2 bases, with 14 bases between the two germline ends. There are 16 residues in the CDR3. The V gene's germline CDR1 is SGHRS and CDR2 YFSETQ. CDR3 nucleotide sequence: TGCGCCAGCAGCTTGCAAGGGGTGGAAATCACAGATACGCAGTATTTT. This gives the protein CASSLQGVEITDTQYF.

The genes are TRBV13 and TRBJ2-7; perhaps TRBD2 as D (5 bases). The CDR3 loop spans 14 amino acids. V lost 5 bases to trimming and J lost 5 bases, with 16 bases between them. The V gene's germline CDR1 is PRHDT and CDR2 FYEKMQ (reference sequence). DNA of the CDR3: TGTGCCAGCAGCCTCATAAGTAGCGTGCACGAGCAGTACTTC. It yields the protein CASSLISSVHEQYF.

The chain recombines TRBV6-6 with TRBJ1-4, with a weak D call TRBD1 (5 bases). Trimming left V 0 bases short and J 1 base short, with 9 bases between. This CDR3 region has 16 residues. CDR1 and CDR2 from the germline V gene are MNHNY and SVGAGI (reference sequence). CDR3 sequence: CASSYSGQGTNEKLFF. The CDR3 DNA follows: TGTGCCAGCAGTTACTCCGGGCAGGGAACTAATGAAAAACTGTTTTTT.

The chain recombines TRBV5-1 with TRBJ2-1; 7 nucleotides line up with TRBD2. The germline gives CDR1 SGHRS, CDR2 YFSETQ. CDR3 length: 15 amino acids. V shed 6 bases and J 7 bases; nucleotides not matched to a gene: 13. The CDR3 sequence: CASNPSAGAENEQFF. In nucleotides, the CDR3 is TGCGCCAGCAATCCCTCGGCGGGAGCTGAGAATGAGCAGTTCTTC. The full variable domain, rest sourced from reference TRBV5-1 and TRBJ2-1, is KAGVTQTPRYLIKTRGQQVTLSCSPISGHRSVSWYQQTPGQGLQFLFEYFSETQRNKGNFPGRFSGRQFSNSRSEMNVSTLELGDSALYLCASNPSAGAENEQFFGPGTRLTVL.

The chain combines TRBV7-9 with TRBJ1-3; 7 bases match TRBD1. Germline-derived CDR1 and CDR2 are SEHNR and FQNEAQ (reference sequence). The junction had 3 bases not matched to a gene; V was cut back by 1 base and J by 0 bases. The CDR3 contains 16 residues. CDR3 bases: TGTGCCAGCAGCTTAGAGGGGGCTATCTCTGGAAACACCATATATTTT. It specifies CASSLEGAISGNTIYF.